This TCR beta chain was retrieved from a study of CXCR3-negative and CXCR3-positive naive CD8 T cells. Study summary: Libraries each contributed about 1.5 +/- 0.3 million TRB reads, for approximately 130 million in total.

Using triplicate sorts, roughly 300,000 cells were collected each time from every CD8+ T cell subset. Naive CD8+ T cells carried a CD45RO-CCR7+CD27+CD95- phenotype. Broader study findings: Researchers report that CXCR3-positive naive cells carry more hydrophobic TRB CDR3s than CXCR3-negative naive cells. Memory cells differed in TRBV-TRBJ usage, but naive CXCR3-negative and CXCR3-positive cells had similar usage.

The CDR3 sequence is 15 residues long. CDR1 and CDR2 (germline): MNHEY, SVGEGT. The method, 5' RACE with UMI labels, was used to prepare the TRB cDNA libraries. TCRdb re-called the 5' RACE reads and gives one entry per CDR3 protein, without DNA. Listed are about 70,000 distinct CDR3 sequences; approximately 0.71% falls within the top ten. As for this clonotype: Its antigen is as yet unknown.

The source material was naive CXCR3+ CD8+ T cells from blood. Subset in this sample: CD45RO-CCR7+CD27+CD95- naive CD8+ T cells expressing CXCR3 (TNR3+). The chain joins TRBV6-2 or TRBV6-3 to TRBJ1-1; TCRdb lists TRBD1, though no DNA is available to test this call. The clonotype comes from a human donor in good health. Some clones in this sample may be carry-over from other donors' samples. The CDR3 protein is CASRFDRGPDTEAFF.